Below are 25 T cell receptor beta chains sequenced from a single sample in a study of blood T cells in healthy people across ages. A J-beta primer mix and a sample-barcoded 5' primer were used in a second PCR of about 7 to 12 cycles. MiXCR, applied by TCRdb to the 5' RACE reads, yields one record per CDR3 protein. Of around 1,600,000 distinct CDR3 sequences detected, 35% to 45% appear once; the ten largest clones hold about 4%. Specimen: blood. These receptors were taken from a woman under 30 in good health.

This clonotype was seen a few times. The chain combines TRBV15 with TRBJ2-7; D is possibly TRBD2 (6 bases). The CDR3 has 15 amino acids. Germline CDR1 LNHNV, CDR2 YYDKDF (reference sequence). The V gene lost 0 bases and the J gene lost 0 bases, with 9 bases spanning the gap. CDR3 DNA: TGTGCCACCAGCAGAGATCCCGGGAGCTCCTACGAGCAGTACTTC. It yields the protein CATSRDPGSSYEQYF.

This clonotype was counted only a few times. The V call is TRBV11-2, the J call TRBJ2-5; no reliable D call. The CDR3 length is 17 residues. Germline CDR1 and CDR2: SGHAT and FQNNGV. V dropped 1 base and J dropped 4 bases, with 19 bases sitting between them. CDR3 loop: CASSLVLEPPIGETQYF. CDR3 sequence (DNA): TGTGCCAGCAGCTTAGTTTTGGAACCGCCGATTGGAGAGACCCAGTACTTC. Looking up the rest from reference TRBV11-2 and TRBJ2-5 gives the full variable domain: EAGVAQSPRYKIIEKRQSVAFWCNPISGHATLYWYQQILGQGPKLLIQFQNNGVVDDSQLPKDRFSAERLKGVDSTLKIQPAKLEDSAVYLCASSLVLEPPIGETQYFGPGTRLLVL.

This clonotype appeared a few times. The V call is TRBV21-1, the J call TRBJ2-3; TRBD2, the D gene given by the table, was not confirmed from the DNA. TRBV21-1 is described as a pseudogene. This CDR3 spans 13 amino acids. In nucleotides, the CDR3 is TGTGCCAGCAGCGGGAGGGACGACAATACGCAGTATTTT. Translated, it gives CASSGRDDNTQYF.

The rearrangement links TRBV6-6 to TRBJ2-7; no reliable D call. This CDR3 comprises 14 residues. V gave up 6 bases and J gave up 5 bases, with 17 bases separating them. The germline gives CDR1 MNHNY, CDR2 SVGAGI (reference sequence). The CDR3 nucleotides read TGTGCCAGCAGGTACCTGGGCATAACCGACGAGCAGTACTTC. It is translated as CASRYLGITDEQYF.

There are a few counts of this clonotype. The chain combines TRBV6-2 or TRBV6-3 with TRBJ1-5; 10 nucleotides align to TRBD1. The CDR3 covers 17 residues. Germline CDR1 MNHEY, CDR2 SVGEGT. V shed 2 bases and J 5 bases; nucleotides not matched to a gene: 9. This CDR3 reads CASSYLQRDRGYQPQHF. CDR3 nucleotides: TGTGCCAGCAGTTACCTTCAACGGGACAGGGGATATCAGCCCCAGCATTTT.

This clonotype was counted between two and nine times. The chain joins TRBV12-3 or TRBV12-4 to TRBJ1-1; D is possibly TRBD1 (5 bases). This CDR3 region has 16 residues. Trimming cost V 1 base and J 5 bases, with 17 bases left between them. The DNA for the CDR3 is TGTGCCAGCAGTTTAGGGGTTGGGGGGTCGGGTACTGAAGCTTTCTTT. Protein product: CASSLGVGGSGTEAFF.

This chain links TRBV20-1 with TRBJ2-1; TRBD2 matches 8 bases. Germline V gene sequence: CDR1 DFQATT, CDR2 SNEGSKA (reference sequence). CDR3 length: 13 residues. The ends lost 6 bases at V and 2 bases at J; junction bases unmatched: 3. The CDR3 DNA is TGCAGTGCCCCGACTAGCGCCTACAATGAGCAGTTCTTC. It yields the protein CSAPTSAYNEQFF.

V is TRBV27 and J is TRBJ2-7, with 12 positions matching TRBD2. The CDR3 has 16 residues. J lost 7 bases, V lost 3 bases, and 10 bases had no gene match. The germline V gene encodes CDR1 MNHEY and CDR2 SMNVEV (reference sequence). CDR3 amino acids: CASSFLLTSGSGEQYF. The CDR3 bases are TGTGCCAGCAGTTTCCTCTTGACTAGCGGGAGCGGGGAGCAGTACTTC.

This clonotype was counted only a few times. This CDR3 is CASSTILGYGYTF. In DNA form, the CDR3 reads TGTGCCAGCAGCACCATACTCGGATATGGCTACACCTTC. The J gene is TRBJ1-2, the V gene TRBV7-2, with D unresolved. Germline V CDR1 and CDR2: SGHTA, FQGNSA. This CDR3 has 13 amino acids. Trimming removed 5 bases from V and 5 bases from J, with 12 bases in between.

This sequence joins TRBV27 and TRBJ2-6, with a weak D call TRBD2 (5 bases). The CDR3 is 14 amino acids. V lost 4 bases to trimming and J lost 9 bases, with 13 bases between them. The germline gives CDR1 MNHEY, CDR2 SMNVEV (reference sequence). The chain's CDR3 is CASSYSTRDNVLTF. CDR3 sequence (DNA): TGTGCCAGCAGTTATTCCACCCGGGACAACGTCCTGACTTTC.

A few counts support this clonotype. This rearrangement joins TRBV20-1 to TRBJ2-5; D may be TRBD2 (5 bases). CDR1 and CDR2 (germline): DFQATT, SNEGSKA (reference sequence). The germline V and J ends were trimmed by 1 base and 5 bases, with 14 bases remaining between them. This CDR3 contains 14 residues. The CDR3 is CSARVRTGKETQYF. The CDR3 DNA is TGCAGTGCTAGAGTCCGGACGGGGAAGGAGACCCAGTACTTC.

This clonotype was recorded once. An end of the junction does not agree with germline; a read error may underlie this. V usage is TRBV6-5 and J usage is TRBJ1-2; D is undetermined. The CDR3 runs to 16 residues. Germline CDR1 MNHEY, CDR2 SVGAGI. The CDR3 DNA reads as TGTGCCAGAAGTTACTCGCGTCGGATCGGGTCCTATGGCTACACCTTC. It translates to CARSYSRRIGSYGYTF.

The chain has TRBV6-2 or TRBV6-3 and TRBJ2-1; D call uncertain. The germline gives CDR1 MNHEY, CDR2 SVGEGT. The germline V and J ends were trimmed by 0 bases and 5 bases, with 11 bases remaining between them. The CDR3 loop spans 15 amino acids. The CDR3 region is CASSYSTGRDNEQFF. CDR3 bases: TGTGCCAGCAGTTACTCGACGGGCCGGGACAATGAGCAGTTCTTC.

V and J are TRBV30 and TRBJ2-4, with 13 bases matching TRBD2. The CDR3 loop spans 18 amino acids. Germline lookup yields CDR1 GTSNPN and CDR2 SVGIG (reference sequence). V shed 2 bases, J shed 3 bases, and the junction held 10 bases outside the gene matches. CDR3 nucleotides: TGTGCCTGGAGTACCGGGACTAGCGGGGCCCGGGGCAAAAACATTCAGTACTTC. Its translation: CAWSTGTSGARGKNIQYF.

This clonotype occurred many times. V and J are TRBV27 and TRBJ2-4; maybe TRBD2 (5 bases). CDR1 is MNHEY, CDR2 SMNVEV, per germline (reference sequence). This CDR3 is built from 14 residues. Trimming took 3 bases from V and 1 from J, leaving 7 bases between them. CDR3 sequence: CASSFTGAKNIQYF. The CDR3 DNA sequence: TGTGCCAGCAGTTTCACGGGGGCCAAAAACATTCAGTACTTC.

The chain couples TRBV4-1 to TRBJ1-2; D unresolved. The CDR3 covers 11 residues. V was pared by 6 bases and J by 4 bases, with 6 bases between. Germline V lookup: CDR1 MGHRA, CDR2 YSYEKL. CDR3 sequence (DNA): TGCGCCAGCAGGGGGTTCTATGGCTACACCTTC. It codes for CASRGFYGYTF.

The chain uses TRBV7-9 and TRBJ2-7; D is unresolved. Germline V gene data show CDR1 as SEHNR and CDR2 as FQNEAQ (reference sequence). The CDR3 length is 13 residues. Trimming removed 5 bases from V and 3 bases from J, with 11 bases in between. The CDR3 region is CASSVTHFYEQYF. CDR3 sequence (DNA): TGTGCCAGCAGCGTAACTCACTTCTACGAGCAGTACTTC.

The V call is TRBV12-3 or TRBV12-4, the J call TRBJ1-1; D not certain. The ends were cut back, 3 bases at V and 7 bases at J, with 12 bases in the middle. This CDR3 is built from 13 residues. The CDR3 DNA sequence: TGTGCCAGCAGTTTGGCAGGTCTAAATGAAGCTTTCTTT. It yields the protein CASSLAGLNEAFF.

On this clonotype itself: This may stem from a read error, because a much larger clone lies one nucleotide away. The chain joins TRBV29-1 to TRBJ2-1; no reliable D call. Trimming stripped 6 bases from V and 12 bases from J, with 18 bases between. The CDR3 has 12 residues. Per germline, CDR1 SQVTM and CDR2 ANQGSEA. CDR3 DNA sequence: TGCAGCGTCATTCCGCAGCCACATGGGCAGTTCTTC. It yields the protein CSVIPQPHGQFF.

This rearrangement joins TRBV7-2 to TRBJ2-4; D is unclear. The end of the DNA fits TRBJ2-7 better, so the J call may be wrong. Germline V gives CDR1 SGHTA, CDR2 FQGNSA. The CDR3 runs 14 residues. CDR3 loop: CASSLHHLSYEQYF. CDR3 DNA sequence: TGTGCCAGCAGCTTGCACCACCTTTCATACGAGCAGTACTTC.

This chain links TRBV6-5 with TRBJ1-2; D uncertain. Trimming left V 2 bases short and J 6 bases short, with 19 bases between. Germline CDR1 is MNHEY and CDR2 is SVGAGI. The CDR3 sequence is 16 residues long. The CDR3 DNA reads as TGTGCCAGCAGTTACGGACCCTTCCAATCTGGTAATGGCTACACCTTC. Its protein is CASSYGPFQSGNGYTF.

The chain joins TRBV29-1 to TRBJ2-5; no reliable D call. V was cut by 7 bases and J by 5 bases, with 11 bases left in between. The CDR3 spans 11 residues. Germline V CDR1 and CDR2: SQVTM, ANQGSEA. The CDR3 DNA sequence: TGCAGCGCAACTATCTACGAGACCCAGTACTTC. Translated, it gives CSATIYETQYF. The full variable domain, completed using reference TRBV29-1 and TRBJ2-5, is SAVISQKPSRDICQRGTSLTIQCQVDSQVTMMFWYRQQPGQSLTLIATANQGSEATYESGFVIDKFPISRPNLTFSTLTVSNMSPEDSSIYLCSATIYETQYFGPGTRLLVL.

The chain recombines TRBV28 with TRBJ2-1; 8 bases match TRBD2. V trimming: 6 bases; J trimming: 2 bases; junction bases outside the gene matches: 9. CDR1 MDHEN and CDR2 SYDVKM come from the germline V gene. The CDR3 spans 16 residues. The CDR3 nucleotides are TGTGCCAGCAGAAATCCGACTAGCGCTACCTACAATGAGCAGTTCTTC. Translated: CASRNPTSATYNEQFF.

This clonotype was seen a handful of times. The rearrangement links TRBV6-2 or TRBV6-3 to TRBJ2-7; 7 bases agree with TRBD1. The CDR3 runs 15 residues. V gave up 6 bases and J gave up 0 bases; unmatched junction bases: 8. The V gene's germline CDR1 is MNHEY and CDR2 SVGEGT. CDR3 sequence: CASSPPGQLSYEQYF. The CDR3 DNA follows: TGTGCCAGCAGCCCGCCGGGACAGCTCTCCTACGAGCAGTACTTC.

The chain couples TRBV5-1 to TRBJ1-6; D ambiguous. Trimming pared 1 base from V and 5 bases from J, leaving 13 bases between. CDR1 SGHRS and CDR2 YFSETQ come from the germline V gene. The CDR3 is 16 residues long. CDR3 region: CASSLFWQSNNSPLHF. CDR3 DNA: TGCGCCAGCAGCTTGTTTTGGCAGTCCAATAATTCACCCCTCCACTTT.